Listed below are T cell receptor beta chains from one sample, sequenced in a study of shared clonotypes between healthy human individuals. Sequencing used immunoSEQ multiplex PCR; TCRdb keeps in-frame clones, though not all of them. The data show about 590,000 clones, with roughly 95% seen just once and around 0.11% held by the top ten. Specimen: naive CD8+ T cells sorted from blood. The receptors come from a woman between 25 and 40 years old in good health. CDR3s include the opening cysteine and the closing phenylalanine or tryptophan. Each record gives: J gene, D gene, V gene, clone size, CDR3 DNA, CDR3 protein. A D gene is named only where the DNA matches it firmly. Size values are once, few and many counts, or a class for expanded clones, and some rows have none.

>TRBJ2-1|NA|TRBV29-1|NA
TGCAGCGTTGAAAAATTGAGCTCCTACAATGAGCAGTTCTTC
CSVEKLSSYNEQFF
>TRBJ1-1|TRBD1|TRBV28|NA
TGTGCCAGCAGTTTGACAGGGGTGGCCACTGAAGCTTTCTTT
CASSLTGVATEAFF
>TRBJ2-7|NA|TRBV19|NA
TGTGCCAGTAGTCCCAGGACTCGGAGCTCCTACGAGCAGTACTTC
CASSPRTRSSYEQYF
>TRBJ2-3|TRBD2|TRBV11-2|NA
TGTGCCAGCAGCTTACCGGGAGGGGTCGGCACAGATACGCAGTATTTT
CASSLPGGVGTDTQYF
>TRBJ1-5|NA|TRBV28|NA
TGTGCCAGCAGTTTGGCGGGCAGAGGCAATCAGCCCCAGCATTTT
CASSLAGRGNQPQHF
>TRBJ2-7|NA|TRBV5-1|NA
TGCGCCAGCAGCTTGGAATGGGGTTACGAGCAGTACTTC
CASSLEWGYEQYF
>TRBJ1-5|NA|TRBV4-1|NA
TGCGCCAGCAGCCAAGGACAGTCGAGCAATCAGCCCCAGCATTTT
CASSQGQSSNQPQHF
>TRBJ1-5|NA|TRBV4-1|NA
TGCGCCAGCAGCCAAGAGGGGGTGAATAGCAATCAGCCCCAGCATTTT
CASSQEGVNSNQPQHF
>TRBJ1-1|NA|TRBV28|NA
TGTGCCAGCAGTACCAGAGGGCCGAACACTGAAGCTTTCTTT
CASSTRGPNTEAFF
>TRBJ1-3|NA|TRBV27|NA
TGTGCCAGCAGTTTAAGGGTAGGCCACTCTGGAAACACCATATATTTT
CASSLRVGHSGNTIYF
>TRBJ2-3|TRBD2|TRBV5-1|NA
TGCGCCAGCAGACCTAGCGGGAGGGAAGCAGATACGCAGTATTTT
CASRPSGREADTQYF
>TRBJ2-7|TRBD2|TRBV5-1|NA
TGCGCCAGCAGCCCCGGGGGGGCCTACGAGCAGTACTTC
CASSPGGAYEQYF
>TRBJ2-7|TRBD2|TRBV27|NA
TGTGCCAGCAGTTCAGGGACTAGCGGCGTCTACGAGCAGTACTTC
CASSSGTSGVYEQYF
>TRBJ2-5|TRBD2|TRBV28|NA
TGTGCCAGCAGTTCTTTAGCGGGAGGGGCCGAGACCCAGTACTTC
CASSSLAGGAETQYF
>TRBJ1-1|NA|TRBV28|few
TGTGCCAGCACCTTGACAGGGAACACTGAAGCTTTCTTT
CASTLTGNTEAFF
>TRBJ2-5|TRBD1|TRBV7-2|NA
TGTGCCAGCAGCTCGGGACAGCAACAAGAGACCCAGTACTTC
CASSSGQQQETQYF
>TRBJ2-3|NA|TRBV7-9|NA
TGTGCCAGCAGCTCAGATGAAACTAGAAATTACGATACGCAGTATTTT
CASSSDETRNYDTQYF
>TRBJ2-1|TRBD2|TRBV7-9|once
TGTGCCAGCAGCTCTTCGACTAGCGGGAAAGTTAATAATGAGCAGTTCTTC
CASSSSTSGKVNNEQFF
>TRBJ1-1|NA|TRBV5-4|NA
TGTGCCAGCAGAACAGGGTTCTCTGAAGCTTTCTTT
CASRTGFSEAFF
>TRBJ2-1|NA|TRBV2|NA
TGTGCCAGCAGTGACCTTTTATCCTACAATGAGCAGTTCTTC
CASSDLLSYNEQFF
>TRBJ2-1|NA|TRBV29-1|once
TGCAGCGTTGAAGTGGGACTCTACTTCAGAGCTGAGCAGTTCTTC
CSVEVGLYFRAEQFF
>TRBJ1-1|TRBD1|TRBV7-6|NA
TGTGCCAGCAGCAGAGAGCGGGGACAGGGTAGTGGAACTGAAGCTTTCTTT
CASSRERGQGSGTEAFF
>TRBJ1-2|NA|TRBV21-1|NA
TGTGCCTGCTCAGGGTCGTGTGGCTACACCTTC
CACSGSCGYTF
>TRBJ2-1|NA|TRBV5-1|NA
TGCGCCAGCAGCTTGTCGGGAACTTTGAATGAGCAGTTCTTC
CASSLSGTLNEQFF
>TRBJ2-3|TRBD2|TRBV2|NA
TGTGCCTTTTTAGCGGGAGTGGGTGCAGATACGCAGTATTTT
CAFLAGVGADTQYF
>TRBJ1-1|NA|TRBV5-4|NA
TGTGCCAGCAGCTTGCCCGATGGAGGGAACGCTGAAGCTTTCTTT
CASSLPDGGNAEAFF
>TRBJ1-5|NA|TRBV19|NA
TGTGCCACCGGATACAGGAATCAGCCCCAGCATTTT
CATGYRNQPQHF
>TRBJ1-3|TRBD1|TRBV28|NA
TGTGCCAGCAGTCCTCCGGGACAGCGATCCTCTGGAAACACCATATATTTT
CASSPPGQRSSGNTIYF